The present T cell receptor (beta chain) was sequenced within a study of identical twins. After template switching added a universal primer site, the resulting cDNA carried unique molecular identifiers. Using its own MiXCR run on the 5' RACE reads, TCRdb lists one record per CDR3 protein. The sample shows roughly 1,500,000 distinct CDR3 sequences, less than 35% of them seen only once. Study-level findings and limits: Among out-of-frame alpha sequences shared by twins, low generation probability occurred in excess. Invariant MAIT and iNKT cells are populations that could partly confound zero-insertion analyses. Conclusions relied on cross-sectional statistical analysis, not following the same donors.

This clonotype appeared many times. Its antigen is not known. Specimen: cord blood. This clonotype was obtained from a newborn girl in good health.

DNA for the CDR3: TGTGCCAGCAGCCAAGGATGGCGGGAGGTACTTTCAGAGACCCAGTACTTC. This sequence encodes CASSQGWREVLSETQYF. This chain links TRBV3-1 with TRBJ2-5, with 8 bases identical to TRBD2. This CDR3 spans 17 amino acids. Germline V lookup: CDR1 LGHDT, CDR2 YNNKEL (reference sequence). V lost 1 base, J lost 4 bases, and 11 bases stayed unmatched.